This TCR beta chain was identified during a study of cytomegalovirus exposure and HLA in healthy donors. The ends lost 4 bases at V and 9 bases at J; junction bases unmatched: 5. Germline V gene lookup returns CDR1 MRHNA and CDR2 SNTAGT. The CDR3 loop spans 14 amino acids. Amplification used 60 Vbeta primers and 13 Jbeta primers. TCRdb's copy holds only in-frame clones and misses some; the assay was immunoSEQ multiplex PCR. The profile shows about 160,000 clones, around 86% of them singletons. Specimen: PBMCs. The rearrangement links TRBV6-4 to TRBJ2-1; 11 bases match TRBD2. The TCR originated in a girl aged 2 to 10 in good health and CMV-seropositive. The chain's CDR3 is CASSVAGGPGEQFF. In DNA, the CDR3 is TGTGCCAGCAGTGTAGCGGGAGGGCCGGGTGAGCAGTTCTTC.